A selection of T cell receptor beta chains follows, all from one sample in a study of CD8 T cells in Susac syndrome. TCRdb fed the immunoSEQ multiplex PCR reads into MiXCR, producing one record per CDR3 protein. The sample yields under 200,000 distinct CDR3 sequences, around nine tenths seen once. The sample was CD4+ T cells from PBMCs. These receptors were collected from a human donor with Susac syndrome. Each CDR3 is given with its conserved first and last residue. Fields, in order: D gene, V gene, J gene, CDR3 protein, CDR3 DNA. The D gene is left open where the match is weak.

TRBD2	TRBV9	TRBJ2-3	CASSVVPGTRTDTQYF	TGTGCCAGCAGCGTAGTCCCCGGGACTAGAACAGATACGCAGTATTTT
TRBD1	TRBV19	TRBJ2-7	CASRKTGRSYEQYF	TGTGCCAGTAGGAAGACAGGGCGATCCTACGAGCAGTACTTC
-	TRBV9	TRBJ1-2	CASSVGRGYGYTF	TGTGCCAGCAGCGTAGGTCGGGGGTATGGCTACACCTTC
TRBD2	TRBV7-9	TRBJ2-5	CASSRGLAGGQETQYF	TGTGCCAGCAGCCGGGGACTAGCGGGGGGACAAGAGACCCAGTACTTC
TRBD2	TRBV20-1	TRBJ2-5	CSAARGRAIGGETQYF	TGCAGTGCCGCCCGCGGGAGGGCCATAGGGGGAGAGACCCAGTACTTC
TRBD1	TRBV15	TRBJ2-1	CAASARQGIGVYNEQFF	TGTGCCGCCAGCGCCCGACAGGGTATTGGTGTATACAATGAGCAGTTCTTC
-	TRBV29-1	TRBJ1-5	CSVGGGGNQPQHF	TGCAGCGTTGGGGGAGGTGGCAATCAGCCCCAGCATTTT
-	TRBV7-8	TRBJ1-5	CASSLTRDQPQHF	TGTGCCAGCAGCTTGACCCGGGATCAGCCCCAGCATTTT
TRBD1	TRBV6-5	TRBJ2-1	CASSYTGAQFF	TGTGCCAGCAGTTACACAGGGGCGCAGTTCTTC
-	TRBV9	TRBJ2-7	CASSVREGSSTYEQYF	TGTGCCAGCAGCGTCCGGGAAGGATCCTCAACCTACGAGCAGTACTTC
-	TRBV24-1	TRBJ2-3	CATSATGYHTDTQYF	TGTGCCACCAGTGCAACAGGGTATCACACAGATACGCAGTATTTT